These 20 T cell receptor beta chains were sequenced from one sample in a study of cytomegalovirus exposure and HLA in healthy donors. Assay: immunoSEQ multiplex PCR; the TCRdb copy retains only in-frame clones and omits some. The data contain over 20,000 clones, 97% of them singletons. The sequenced material came from PBMCs. The receptors originated from a young man in good health and CMV-seropositive.

The chain joins TRBV28 to TRBJ2-1; a weak D match, TRBD2 (7 bases). The V end was cut by 7 bases, the J end by 3 bases, with 19 bases between. Per germline, CDR1 MDHEN and CDR2 SYDVKM. The CDR3 runs 16 residues. CDR3 loop: CASIRGGEGGYNEQFF. The CDR3, as DNA: TGTGCCAGCATCCGAGGTGGGGAGGGGGGCTACAATGAGCAGTTCTTC.

DNA of the CDR3: TGTGCCAGCAGCCCAGAAGGGACAATGAACACTGAAGCTTTCTTT. Translating gives CASSPEGTMNTEAFF. The chain joins TRBV7-8 to TRBJ1-1; D perhaps matches TRBD1 (6 bases). Germline values: CDR1 SGHVS, CDR2 FQNEAQ. Trimming shortened V by 5 bases and J by 0 bases, and 13 bases separated the two germline ends. The CDR3 consists of 15 residues.

The chain links TRBV10-3 to TRBJ1-5; TRBD1 matches at 7 bases. Germline CDR1 and CDR2: ENHRY and SYGVKD. With 6 bases clipped from V and 4 bases from J, the junction kept 3 bases outside the gene matches. CDR3 size: 13 residues. The CDR3, as DNA: TGTGCCATCAGCCTGACAGGGAATCAGCCCCAGCATTTT. This gives the protein CAISLTGNQPQHF.

This clone was counted a single time. V is TRBV15 and J is TRBJ2-3, with 11 bases fitting TRBD2. CDR1 and CDR2 (germline): LNHNV, YYDKDF (reference sequence). This CDR3 spans 15 amino acids. The trim removed 5 bases at V and 5 bases at J, leaving 6 bases unmatched. The CDR3 spells CATSSGTSGRDTQYF. Here the CDR3 DNA reads TGTGCCACCAGCTCCGGGACTAGCGGTAGAGATACGCAGTATTTT.

The chain couples TRBV6-1 to TRBJ1-5; perhaps TRBD1 as D (5 bases). Germline loops: CDR1 MNHNS, CDR2 SASEGT. CDR3 length: 14 residues. Trimming removed 7 bases at V and 5 bases at J, with 15 bases between. The CDR3 reads CASMAFWGDQPQHF. In nucleotides, the CDR3 is TGTGCCAGCATGGCCTTCTGGGGGGATCAGCCCCAGCATTTT.

Here the CDR3 reads CASSSASGIDEQYF. The CDR3 bases are TGCGCCAGCAGCTCCGCGTCGGGGATTGACGAGCAGTACTTC. This chain connects TRBV5-1 to TRBJ2-7, with D perhaps matching TRBD2 (5 bases). V was clipped by 3 bases and J by 5 bases, with 15 bases between them. The CDR3 sequence is 14 residues long. Germline CDR1 reads SGHRS; CDR2 reads YFSETQ.

This chain joins TRBV9 and TRBJ1-4; no definite D call. The CDR3 loop spans 14 amino acids. The V and J ends lost 3 bases and 0 bases respectively, with 6 bases between them. CDR1 is SGDLS and CDR2 is YYNGEE in the germline V gene. The CDR3 sequence is CASSARATNEKLFF. DNA of the CDR3: TGTGCCAGCAGCGCCCGGGCAACTAATGAAAAACTGTTTTTT.

This sequence joins TRBV7-9 and TRBJ2-7; perhaps TRBD1 as D (6 bases). Trimming stripped 5 bases from V and 2 bases from J, with 10 bases between. There are 13 residues in the CDR3. CDR1 and CDR2 (germline): SEHNR, FQNEAQ (reference sequence). CDR3 bases: TGTGCCAGCAGCCGGCGACAGGCCTACGAGCAGTACTTC. Translating it yields CASSRRQAYEQYF.

The chain combines TRBV9 with TRBJ2-7; 9 bases agree with TRBD1. The length of the CDR3 is 17 residues. Trimming at V came to 0 bases and at J to 5 bases, leaving 12 bases not matched to a gene. The germline V gene has CDR1 SGDLS and CDR2 YYNGEE. CDR3: CASSVGLPGTGLNEQYF. DNA for the CDR3: TGTGCCAGCAGCGTAGGCCTTCCCGGGACAGGGTTAAACGAGCAGTACTTC.

The chain couples TRBV27 to TRBJ2-1; 16 bases agree with TRBD2. The CDR3 has 19 amino acids. From germline, CDR1 is MNHEY and CDR2 SMNVEV (reference sequence). Trimming removed 0 bases from V and 7 bases from J; junction bases left unmatched: 9. The CDR3 protein is CASSLSPGTSGRALNEQFF. CDR3 in DNA: TGTGCCAGCAGTTTATCTCCCGGGACTAGCGGGAGGGCCCTGAATGAGCAGTTCTTC.

J is TRBJ1-1 and V is TRBV18; D is ambiguous. Trimming took 3 bases from V and 5 from J, leaving 10 bases between them. This CDR3 is 13 amino acids long. In germline, CDR1 is KGHSH, CDR2 LQKENI. The CDR3 is CASSPYPRTEAFF. In nucleotides, the CDR3 is TGTGCCAGCTCACCCTATCCTCGAACTGAAGCTTTCTTT.

The DNA of the CDR3 is TGTGCCAGCAGTGTAGGGCGGGCTTCTAATCAGCCCCAGCATTTT. As protein: CASSVGRASNQPQHF. This chain joins TRBV2 and TRBJ1-5; no definite D call. There are 15 residues in the CDR3. Trimming pared 4 bases from V and 4 bases from J, leaving 14 bases between. Germline assignment: CDR1 SNHLY and CDR2 FYNNEI.

This chain connects TRBV5-1 to TRBJ1-2; D gene unclear. Trimming took off 0 bases at V and 6 bases at J, with 15 bases between the two ends. The CDR3 has 15 residues. Germline CDR1 and CDR2: SGHRS and YFSETQ. CDR3 residues: CASSLGDPGLDGYTF. In DNA, the CDR3 is TGCGCCAGCAGCTTGGGAGATCCCGGTCTTGATGGCTACACCTTC.

The chain uses TRBV6-1 and TRBJ2-3, with D perhaps matching TRBD1 (6 bases). CDR1 is MNHNS and CDR2 is SASEGT in the germline V gene. Trimming took off 5 bases at V and 1 base at J, with 13 bases between the two ends. This CDR3 region has 15 residues. The CDR3 nucleotides are TGTGCCAGCAGTCTACAGGGCATAGGCACAGATACGCAGTATTTT. Amino acid sequence: CASSLQGIGTDTQYF.

This rearrangement joins TRBV28 to TRBJ2-7; TRBD1 matches 7 bases. Germline CDR1 reads MDHEN; CDR2 reads SYDVKM. V shed 5 bases, J shed 4 bases, and the junction held 11 bases outside the gene matches. CDR3 length: 15 residues. The DNA for the CDR3 is TGTGCCAGCAGTCCCTACAGGGGCGCGGTTTACGAGCAGTACTTC. Its protein is CASSPYRGAVYEQYF.

The chain uses TRBV5-1 and TRBJ2-5, with D perhaps matching TRBD2 (6 bases). CDR1 and CDR2 (germline): SGHRS, YFSETQ. V was pared by 8 bases and J by 2 bases, with 16 bases between. The CDR3 totals 14 residues. The CDR3 nucleotides read TGCGCCAGTCGGGTAGCGGAACCTCAAGAGACCCAGTACTTC. Translated: CASRVAEPQETQYF.

V is TRBV7-2 and J is TRBJ2-1; D is possibly TRBD2 (6 bases). CDR1 and CDR2 from the germline V gene are SGHTA and FQGNSA. V was shortened by 0 bases and J by 9 bases, with 15 bases between the two germline ends. This CDR3 comprises 15 residues. DNA for the CDR3: TGTGCCAGCAGCTTAGCGGGCGGCGGGATGGGTGAGCAGTTCTTC. Translating it yields CASSLAGGGMGEQFF.

The chain links TRBV29-1 to TRBJ2-2; 11 positions match TRBD1. CDR3 length: 13 amino acids. Germline V CDR1 and CDR2: SQVTM, ANQGSEA. Trimming cost V 6 bases and J 5 bases; bases outside gene matches: 2. CDR3 in amino acids: CSVGDRGTGELFF. As DNA, the CDR3 is TGCAGCGTGGGGGACAGGGGGACCGGGGAGCTGTTTTTT.

This clone was detected only once. This chain connects TRBV6-1 to TRBJ2-1, with TRBD2 matching 7 bases. Trimming removed 8 bases from V and 9 bases from J; junction bases left unmatched: 10. The germline V gene encodes CDR1 MNHNS and CDR2 SASEGT. There are 13 residues in the CDR3. CDR3 in amino acids: CASLQTSPGEQFF. DNA of the CDR3: TGTGCCAGCCTCCAGACTAGCCCCGGTGAGCAGTTCTTC.

This chain uses TRBV11-2 with TRBJ2-7, with 7 bases matching TRBD1. The CDR3 is made up of 17 amino acids. The germline gives CDR1 SGHAT, CDR2 FQNNGV. With V trimmed by 5 bases and J by 0 bases, 13 bases remained unmatched. CDR3: CASSPRKDRVISYEQYF. The CDR3 nucleotides read TGTGCCAGCAGCCCAAGGAAAGACAGGGTGATCTCCTACGAGCAGTACTTC.